This is a list of T cell receptor beta chains from one sample in a study of shared clonotypes between healthy human individuals. Repertoires were generated with immunoSEQ multiplex PCR, while TCRdb's copy carries only in-frame clones and drops some. This table holds 2 million to 2.5 million clones, around 95% found once. Material: naive CD4+ T cells sorted from blood. These receptors originate from a man between 18 and 29 years old in good health. Each CDR3 is given with its conserved first and last residue. D genes are given only for firm matches. Clone size is shown for a subset of rows, as once, few, many or a class of expanded clone.

j_call: TRBJ2-3; d_call: TRBD1; clone_size: .; v_call: TRBV5-6; cdr3_aa: CASSLGTGRTDTQYF; cdr3_nt: TGTGCCAGCAGCTTGGGGACAGGTCGCACAGATACGCAGTATTTT
j_call: TRBJ1-1; d_call: TRBD1; clone_size: few; v_call: TRBV6-6; cdr3_aa: CASSLDRENTEAFF; cdr3_nt: TGTGCCAGCAGCCTCGACAGGGAGAACACTGAAGCTTTCTTT
j_call: TRBJ1-4; d_call: .; clone_size: .; v_call: TRBV6-5; cdr3_aa: CASSKGPDNEKLFF; cdr3_nt: TGTGCCAGCAGTAAGGGTCCGGATAATGAAAAACTGTTTTTT
j_call: TRBJ1-4; d_call: .; clone_size: .; v_call: TRBV7-9; cdr3_aa: CASSLPPGNEKLFF; cdr3_nt: TGTGCCAGCAGCTTACCCCCAGGCAATGAAAAACTGTTTTTT
j_call: TRBJ1-5; d_call: .; clone_size: .; v_call: TRBV29-1; cdr3_aa: CSASQGSNQPQHF; cdr3_nt: TGCAGTGCCTCCCAGGGAAGCAATCAGCCCCAGCATTTT
j_call: TRBJ2-2; d_call: .; clone_size: .; v_call: TRBV6-1; cdr3_aa: CAAGALSGELFF; cdr3_nt: TGTGCGGCGGGGGCTTTGTCCGGGGAGCTGTTTTTT
j_call: TRBJ2-1; d_call: TRBD2; clone_size: .; v_call: TRBV28; cdr3_aa: CASSLPSGGFHYNEQFF; cdr3_nt: TGTGCCAGCAGTTTACCTAGCGGGGGGTTCCACTACAATGAGCAGTTCTTC
j_call: TRBJ2-5; d_call: TRBD2; clone_size: .; v_call: TRBV4-1; cdr3_aa: CASSLAGVETQYF; cdr3_nt: TGCGCCAGCAGTTTAGCGGGAGTAGAGACCCAGTACTTC
j_call: TRBJ2-1; d_call: TRBD2; clone_size: .; v_call: TRBV10-3; cdr3_aa: CAISETAGGPGEQFF; cdr3_nt: TGTGCCATCAGTGAGACAGCGGGAGGGCCGGGGGAGCAGTTCTTC
j_call: TRBJ2-2; d_call: TRBD1; clone_size: .; v_call: TRBV6-1; cdr3_aa: CASSADRGQNTGELFF; cdr3_nt: TGTGCCAGCAGTGCTGACAGGGGCCAGAACACCGGGGAGCTGTTTTTT
j_call: TRBJ1-2; d_call: .; clone_size: .; v_call: TRBV5-4; cdr3_aa: CASSLVGQDYGYTF; cdr3_nt: TGTGCCAGCAGCTTGGTGGGGCAGGACTATGGCTACACCTTC
j_call: TRBJ2-5; d_call: TRBD1; clone_size: .; v_call: TRBV28; cdr3_aa: CASSLGQAIQETQYF; cdr3_nt: TGTGCCAGCAGTTTAGGACAGGCCATACAAGAGACCCAGTACTTC
j_call: TRBJ1-2; d_call: TRBD1; clone_size: .; v_call: TRBV9; cdr3_aa: CASSEGQGGLSYGYTF; cdr3_nt: TGTGCCAGCAGCGAGGGACAGGGGGGTCTAAGCTATGGCTACACCTTC
j_call: TRBJ2-2; d_call: .; clone_size: .; v_call: TRBV7-2; cdr3_aa: CASSLSWELFF; cdr3_nt: TGTGCCAGCAGCTTAAGTTGGGAGCTGTTTTTT
j_call: TRBJ2-2; d_call: .; clone_size: .; v_call: TRBV6-1; cdr3_aa: CASSELWQLSTGELFF; cdr3_nt: TGTGCCAGCAGTGAGTTGTGGCAGTTGTCCACCGGGGAGCTGTTTTTT
j_call: TRBJ2-4; d_call: .; clone_size: .; v_call: TRBV19; cdr3_aa: CASSTGAPSPLAKNIQYF; cdr3_nt: TGTGCCAGTAGTACTGGGGCCCCTAGCCCTCTAGCCAAAAACATTCAGTACTTC
j_call: TRBJ2-3; d_call: .; clone_size: .; v_call: TRBV21-1; cdr3_aa: CASSHIGDSGGTQYF; cdr3_nt: TGTGCCAGCAGCCATATCGGCGACTCGGGTGGTACGCAGTATTTT
j_call: TRBJ2-3; d_call: .; clone_size: .; v_call: TRBV5-1; cdr3_aa: CASSFPIGGTQYF; cdr3_nt: TGCGCCAGCAGCTTCCCGATAGGAGGTACGCAGTATTTT
j_call: TRBJ1-5; d_call: .; clone_size: few; v_call: TRBV28; cdr3_aa: CASSLVQSSNQPQHF; cdr3_nt: TGTGCCAGCAGTTTGGTACAGTCTAGCAATCAGCCCCAGCATTTT
j_call: TRBJ1-2; d_call: .; clone_size: .; v_call: TRBV2; cdr3_aa: CASSRAGWSGYTF; cdr3_nt: TGTGCCAGCAGTAGGGCAGGGTGGAGTGGCTACACCTTC
j_call: TRBJ1-1; d_call: .; clone_size: .; v_call: TRBV15; cdr3_aa: CATSRDRGRETEAFF; cdr3_nt: TGTGCCACCAGCAGAGATCGGGGCAGGGAGACTGAAGCTTTCTTT
j_call: TRBJ2-7; d_call: TRBD1; clone_size: .; v_call: TRBV28; cdr3_aa: CASSLWTGTTVGQYF; cdr3_nt: TGTGCCAGCAGTTTGTGGACAGGGACGACGGTAGGGCAGTACTTC
j_call: TRBJ2-2; d_call: .; clone_size: few; v_call: TRBV7-3; cdr3_aa: CASSLNPSPTGELFF; cdr3_nt: TGTGCCAGCAGCTTAAATCCGAGCCCCACCGGGGAGCTGTTTTTT
j_call: TRBJ1-2; d_call: TRBD1; clone_size: once; v_call: TRBV4-3; cdr3_aa: CASSQERGRRYTF; cdr3_nt: TGCGCCAGCAGCCAAGAAAGGGGGCGACGCTACACCTTC
j_call: TRBJ2-7; d_call: .; clone_size: .; v_call: TRBV6-6; cdr3_aa: CASSYPGQDEQYF; cdr3_nt: TGTGCCAGCAGTTACCCGGGACAAGACGAGCAGTACTTC
j_call: TRBJ2-7; d_call: .; clone_size: .; v_call: TRBV14; cdr3_aa: CASSGVYEQYF; cdr3_nt: TGTGCCAGCAGTGGGGTGTACGAGCAGTACTTC
j_call: TRBJ2-2; d_call: .; clone_size: .; v_call: TRBV12-5; cdr3_aa: CASGFQGKTGELFF; cdr3_nt: TGTGCTAGTGGTTTCCAGGGGAAGACCGGGGAGCTGTTTTTT
j_call: TRBJ2-3; d_call: TRBD2; clone_size: .; v_call: TRBV7-2; cdr3_aa: CASETGLAGMGTDTQYF; cdr3_nt: TGTGCCAGTGAAACGGGACTAGCGGGAATGGGAACAGATACGCAGTATTTT
j_call: TRBJ2-7; d_call: .; clone_size: .; v_call: TRBV15; cdr3_aa: CATSRDGGDRSSYEQYF; cdr3_nt: TGTGCCACCAGCAGAGATGGAGGGGACAGATCGTCCTACGAGCAGTACTTC
j_call: TRBJ1-5; d_call: .; clone_size: .; v_call: TRBV6-5; cdr3_aa: CASSYGQNQPQHF; cdr3_nt: TGTGCCAGCAGTTACGGGCAAAATCAGCCCCAGCATTTT
j_call: TRBJ2-4; d_call: .; clone_size: .; v_call: TRBV6-1; cdr3_aa: CASSGAKNIQYF; cdr3_nt: TGTGCCAGCAGTGGGGCCAAAAACATTCAGTACTTC
j_call: TRBJ1-2; d_call: .; clone_size: .; v_call: TRBV5-1; cdr3_aa: CASSFPGSGYTF; cdr3_nt: TGCGCCAGCAGCTTTCCGGGTAGCGGCTACACCTTC
j_call: TRBJ2-7; d_call: TRBD1; clone_size: .; v_call: TRBV2; cdr3_aa: CASRPLGTEYEQYF; cdr3_nt: TGTGCCAGCAGACCTCTTGGGACAGAATACGAGCAGTACTTC
j_call: TRBJ2-1; d_call: TRBD2; clone_size: .; v_call: TRBV7-2; cdr3_aa: CASSPGGLAGSYEQFF; cdr3_nt: TGTGCCAGCAGCCCCGGGGGGCTAGCGGGAAGCTATGAGCAGTTCTTC
j_call: TRBJ1-5; d_call: .; clone_size: .; v_call: TRBV5-4; cdr3_aa: CASSLDQNQPQHF; cdr3_nt: TGTGCCAGCAGCTTAGATCAAAATCAGCCCCAGCATTTT